A single sample is the source of the 15 T cell receptor beta chains below, sequenced in a study of blood T cell repertoires in COVID-19. Profiled with immunoSEQ multiplex PCR; TCRdb holds only in-frame clones, not every one. The data hold about 200,000 clones, with around 90% observed a single time. Sample: peripheral blood. The receptor source for this set is a man aged 60 to 75 with active or convalescent COVID-19.

The CDR3 DNA sequence: TGTGCCAGCAGTCGGGCCCTGGGGACAGGTGGTACGCAGTATTTT. Protein product: CASSRALGTGGTQYF. The genes are TRBV6-5 and TRBJ2-3; 8 nucleotides agree with TRBD1. The CDR3 contains 15 residues. J lost 8 bases, V lost 5 bases, and 12 bases had no gene match. Germline-derived CDR1 and CDR2 are MNHEY and SVGAGI.

This clone was recorded once. This rearrangement joins TRBV5-1 to TRBJ2-3; TRBD2 agrees at 12 bases. CDR3 size: 15 residues. The germline gives CDR1 SGHRS, CDR2 YFSETQ. J was trimmed by 9 bases and V by 1 base; bases with no gene match: 6. The CDR3 reads CASSLSTSGGGTQYF. CDR3 nucleotide sequence: TGCGCCAGCAGCTTGTCGACTAGCGGGGGCGGAACGCAGTATTTT.

This chain joins TRBV21-1 and TRBJ1-5. TRBV21-1 corresponds to a pseudogene. The CDR3 loop spans 15 amino acids. The CDR3 spells CASSKRGQINQPQHF. The CDR3 DNA follows: TGTGCCAGCAGCAAAAGAGGGCAGATCAATCAGCCCCAGCATTTT.

The chain employs TRBV28 and TRBJ1-5, with 7 bases fitting TRBD1. The CDR3 runs 15 residues. Germline-derived CDR1 and CDR2 are MDHEN and SYDVKM. Trimming removed 2 bases from V and 6 bases from J; junction bases left unmatched: 7. The CDR3 region has the DNA TGTGCCAGCAGTTTAACAGGGGTTTTCAGTCAGCCCCAGCATTTT. Encoded protein: CASSLTGVFSQPQHF.

V is TRBV4-1 and J is TRBJ2-3, with TRBD2 identical over 10 bases. This CDR3 contains 16 residues. Germline values: CDR1 MGHRA, CDR2 YSYEKL. The V gene end was trimmed by 3 bases and the J gene end by 1 base; junction bases not matched to a gene: 4. DNA for the CDR3: TGCGCCAGCAGCCAGAACCTAGCGGGGGGCACAGATACGCAGTATTTT. The encoded protein is CASSQNLAGGTDTQYF.

The chain links TRBV5-1 to TRBJ2-1; 7 bases are a match to TRBD1. V trimming: 1 base; J trimming: 6 bases; junction bases outside the gene matches: 7. Germline CDR1 reads SGHRS; CDR2 reads YFSETQ. The CDR3 totals 15 residues. Written as DNA, the CDR3 is TGCGCCAGCAGCTTGATGGGCAGGGGGATCAATGAGCAGTTCTTC. As protein: CASSLMGRGINEQFF.

The chain recombines TRBV5-1 with TRBJ1-1; D uncertain. This CDR3 region has 13 residues. Trimming cost V 5 bases and J 1 base, with 9 bases left between them. CDR1 and CDR2 from the germline V gene are SGHRS and YFSETQ. The DNA of the CDR3 is TGCGCCAGCAGTCTTTTTCCGAACACTGAAGCTTTCTTT. Translation gives CASSLFPNTEAFF.

J is TRBJ2-3 and V is TRBV5-1, with D possibly being TRBD1 (5 bases). V lost 2 bases and J lost 1, with 8 bases in between. Germline loops: CDR1 SGHRS, CDR2 YFSETQ. This CDR3 is built from 14 residues. The DNA for the CDR3 is TGCGCCAGCAGCTTCGGCAGGGGCACAGATACGCAGTATTTT. Protein product: CASSFGRGTDTQYF.

This chain connects TRBV6-5 to TRBJ2-7, with a possible D match to TRBD2 (8 bases). The CDR3 runs 16 residues. Germline CDR1 reads MNHEY; CDR2 reads SVGAGI. Trimming took 2 bases from V and 1 from J, leaving 15 bases between them. DNA for the CDR3: TGTGCCAGCAGTTACCTCGGGAGGGGGCAGTCCTACGAGCAGTACTTC. Encoded protein: CASSYLGRGQSYEQYF.

This clone was seen a handful of times. The chain links TRBV27 to TRBJ2-3; a weak D match, TRBD1 (6 bases). The CDR3 has 14 amino acids. Deletions cut 7 bases from V and 2 bases from J, with 13 bases between. Germline CDR1 is MNHEY and CDR2 is SMNVEV (reference sequence). The CDR3 sequence: CASTKRGFTDTQYF. CDR3 nucleotide sequence: TGTGCCAGCACCAAGAGGGGGTTCACAGATACGCAGTATTTT.

This chain joins TRBV5-8 and TRBJ1-5; D perhaps matches TRBD1 (5 bases). Trimming cost V 4 bases and J 0 bases, with 8 bases left between them. Germline V gives CDR1 SGHTS, CDR2 YDEGEE. The CDR3 is made up of 14 amino acids. The CDR3 DNA follows: TGTGCCAGCAGCCGGGACTTTAGCAATCAGCCCCAGCATTTT. It is translated as CASSRDFSNQPQHF. The variable domain in full, with the rest retrieved from reference TRBV5-8 and TRBJ1-5, is EAGVTQSPTHLIKTRGQQATLRCSPISGHTSVYWYQQALGLGLQFLLWYDEGEERNRGNFPPRFSGRQFPNYSSELNVNALELEDSALYLCASSRDFSNQPQHFGDGTRLSIL.

The J gene is TRBJ1-5, the V gene TRBV15, with TRBD1 identical over 7 bases. The CDR3 has 19 residues. Germline V gene lookup returns CDR1 LNHNV and CDR2 YYDKDF (reference sequence). V was clipped by 3 bases and J by 5 bases; unmatched bases: 19. The CDR3 sequence: CATSRLPRFEGATYQPQHF. CDR3 coding DNA: TGTGCCACCAGCAGGTTACCACGGTTCGAGGGGGCCACCTATCAGCCCCAGCATTTT. The whole variable domain, remainder taken from reference TRBV15 and TRBJ1-5, is DAMVIQNPRYQVTQFGKPVTLSCSQTLNHNVMYWYQQKSSQAPKLLFHYYDKDFNNEADTPDNFQSRRPNTSFCFLDIRSPGLGDTAMYLCATSRLPRFEGATYQPQHFGDGTRLSIL.

The chain couples TRBV7-2 to TRBJ2-7; TRBD2 matches at 11 bases. The CDR3 contains 15 residues. Looked up from germline, CDR1 is SGHTA and CDR2 is FQGNSA. Germline trimming cut 5 bases from V and 9 bases from J; bases unmatched to any gene: 12. Here the CDR3 DNA reads TGTGCCAGCAGCATAGGACTAGCGGGCGCTTCGAGGCAGTACTTC. Its translation is CASSIGLAGASRQYF.

This chain uses TRBV3-1 (or the pseudogene TRBV3-2) with TRBJ2-7; no clear D. Trimming cost V 4 bases and J 2 bases, with 15 bases left between them. The germline CDR1 and CDR2 sequences are LGHDT and YNNKEL (reference sequence). CDR3 length: 15 amino acids. As DNA, the CDR3 is TGTGCCAGCAGCCCCAGTCCCCTTATCACCTACGAGCAGTACTTC. The encoded protein is CASSPSPLITYEQYF.

The chain combines TRBV18 with TRBJ2-7, with D possibly TRBD1 on 6 matching bases. Germline V gives CDR1 KGHSH, CDR2 LQKENI. CDR3 length: 15 residues. The V gene lost 2 bases and the J gene lost 4 bases, with 15 bases spanning the gap. DNA for the CDR3: TGTGCCAGCTCACCAATAAGGGCAGGGGAATACGAGCAGTACTTC. This gives the protein CASSPIRAGEYEQYF.